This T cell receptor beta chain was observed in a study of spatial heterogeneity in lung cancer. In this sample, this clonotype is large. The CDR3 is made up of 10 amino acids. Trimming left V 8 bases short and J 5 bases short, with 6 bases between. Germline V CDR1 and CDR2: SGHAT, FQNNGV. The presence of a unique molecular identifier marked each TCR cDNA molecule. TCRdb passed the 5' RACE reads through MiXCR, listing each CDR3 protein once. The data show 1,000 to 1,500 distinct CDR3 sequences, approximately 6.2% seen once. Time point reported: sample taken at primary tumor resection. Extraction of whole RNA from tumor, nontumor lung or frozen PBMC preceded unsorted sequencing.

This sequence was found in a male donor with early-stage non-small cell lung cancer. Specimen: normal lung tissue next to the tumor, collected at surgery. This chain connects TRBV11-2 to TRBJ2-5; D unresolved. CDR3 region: CASGSETQYF. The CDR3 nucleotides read TGTGCCAGCGGCTCGGAGACCCAGTACTTC.